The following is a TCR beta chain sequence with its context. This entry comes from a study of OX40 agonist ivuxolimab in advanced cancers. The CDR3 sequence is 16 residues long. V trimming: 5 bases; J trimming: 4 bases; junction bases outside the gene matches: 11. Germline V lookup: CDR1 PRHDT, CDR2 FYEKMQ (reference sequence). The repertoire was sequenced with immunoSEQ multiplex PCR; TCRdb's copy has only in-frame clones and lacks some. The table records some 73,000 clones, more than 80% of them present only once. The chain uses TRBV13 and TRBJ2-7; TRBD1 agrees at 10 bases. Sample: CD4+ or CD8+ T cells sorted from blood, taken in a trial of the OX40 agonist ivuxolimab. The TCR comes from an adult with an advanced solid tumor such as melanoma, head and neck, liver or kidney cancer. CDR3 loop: CASSGVAGTGVYEQYF. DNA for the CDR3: TGTGCCAGCAGCGGTGTGGCCGGGACAGGGGTGTACGAGCAGTACTTC.